These 14 T cell receptor beta chains were all obtained from the same sample, sequenced in a study of blood T cell repertoires in COVID-19. Sequencing was performed with immunoSEQ multiplex PCR; in TCRdb, only in-frame clones are kept and a portion is missing. Here the sample spans 250,000 to 300,000 clones, about 70% being singletons. The sequencing input was peripheral blood. The receptors come from a woman of 80 years or more with acute or convalescent COVID-19.

V usage is TRBV9 and J usage is TRBJ1-4; 7 bases fit TRBD1. Trimming removed 4 bases from V and 3 bases from J; junction bases left unmatched: 6. From germline, CDR1 is SGDLS and CDR2 YYNGEE. The CDR3 runs to 15 residues. The DNA of the CDR3 is TGTGCCAGCAGCCCTCAGACAGGGCCTAATGAAAAACTGTTTTTT. Translating it yields CASSPQTGPNEKLFF.

Notes on this clone: This sample also contains other DNA sequences that code for the same CDR3. The chain recombines TRBV12-3 or TRBV12-4 with TRBJ1-1; tentative D call: TRBD1 (5 bases). Trimming took 6 bases from V and 2 from J, leaving 10 bases between them. CDR3 length: 13 residues. The CDR3 coding sequence is TGTGCCAGCAGCCGTGACAGAAACACTGAAGCTTTCTTT. Its translation: CASSRDRNTEAFF.

This clone was detected a few times. This chain links TRBV4-3 with TRBJ1-1; D is unclear. The CDR3 runs to 15 residues. The V gene lost 2 bases and the J gene lost 1 base, with 11 bases spanning the gap. CDR1 and CDR2 from the germline V gene are LGHNA and YSLEER. This chain's CDR3 is CASSQIGGQNTEAFF. The CDR3 bases are TGCGCCAGCAGCCAAATAGGCGGCCAGAACACTGAAGCTTTCTTT.

The J gene is TRBJ1-2, the V gene TRBV19; 10 nucleotides line up with TRBD1. This CDR3 region has 15 residues. Per germline, CDR1 LNHDA and CDR2 SQIVND (reference sequence). Trimming removed 5 bases from V and 4 bases from J; junction bases left unmatched: 7. In nucleotides, the CDR3 is TGTGCCAGTAGTCTGACAGGGGGCCAGGGCTATGGCTACACCTTC. It translates to CASSLTGGQGYGYTF.

Note on this clone: Other DNA sequences in the same sample also yield this CDR3. V usage is TRBV18 and J usage is TRBJ2-5; D ambiguous. V was cut by 3 bases and J by 1 base, with 6 bases left in between. Germline V gene sequence: CDR1 KGHSH, CDR2 LQKENI. The CDR3 has 13 amino acids. This chain's CDR3 is CASSPAVQETQYF. CDR3 bases: TGTGCCAGCTCACCGGCAGTCCAAGAGACCCAGTACTTC.

CDR3 nucleotides: TGTGCCAGCAGCTTAGTTGAGACAGGGACTAGCTATGGCTACACCTTC. Its protein is CASSLVETGTSYGYTF. The gene calls are TRBV7-2 and TRBJ1-2, with TRBD1 matching over 7 bases. V was pared by 1 base and J by 4 bases, with 9 bases of the junction left unmatched. This CDR3 contains 16 residues. Germline loops: CDR1 SGHTA, CDR2 FQGNSA.

This clone was counted once. This chain joins TRBV9 and TRBJ2-3, with 9 bases that match TRBD2. The V segment lost 0 bases and the J segment 2 bases; nucleotides outside the gene matches: 10. CDR1 is SGDLS, CDR2 YYNGEE, per germline. The length of the CDR3 is 18 residues. The CDR3 nucleotides are TGTGCCAGCAGCGTAGCCGCGGGAGGGTCTATGTCCACAGATACGCAGTATTTT. Residues: CASSVAAGGSMSTDTQYF.

The chain couples TRBV18 to TRBJ1-3; TRBD1 might be the D (6 bases). Per germline, CDR1 KGHSH and CDR2 LQKENI. V lost 3 bases, J lost 2 bases, and 11 bases lay in between. CDR3 size: 15 residues. The CDR3 here is CASSPATGTGNTIYF. The CDR3 DNA is TGTGCCAGCTCACCTGCCACAGGGACTGGAAACACCATATATTTT.

The chain has TRBV2 and TRBJ2-2, with 8 bases identical to TRBD2. The CDR3 sequence is 13 residues long. CDR1 and CDR2 from the germline V gene are SNHLY and FYNNEI. The V segment lost 4 bases and the J segment 8 bases; nucleotides outside the gene matches: 3. In DNA form, the CDR3 reads TGTGCCAGCAGTGGAATAGCGGGGGGGGAGCTGTTTTTT. Residues: CASSGIAGGELFF.

V gene TRBV6-5 combines with J gene TRBJ1-1; D gene ambiguous. Trimming stripped 5 bases from V and 2 bases from J, with 15 bases between. The CDR3 runs to 15 residues. Looked up from germline, CDR1 is MNHEY and CDR2 is SVGAGI. The CDR3 DNA sequence: TGTGCCAGCAGTCGCAGGCCAGCCGCCAACACTGAAGCTTTCTTT. This translates into CASSRRPAANTEAFF.

The chain employs TRBV2 and TRBJ2-1; weak D call: TRBD2 (6 bases). Deletions cut 8 bases from V and 3 bases from J, with 17 bases between. CDR3 length equals 15 residues. CDR1 and CDR2 (germline): SNHLY, FYNNEI. The CDR3 nucleotides are TGTGCCAGCTCTTCCGAGCGGACTAACTACAATGAGCAGTTCTTC. Its translation: CASSSERTNYNEQFF.

The genes are TRBV3-1 (or the pseudogene TRBV3-2) and TRBJ2-1, with TRBD1 as a possible D gene (6 bases). The ends were cut back, 6 bases at V and 11 bases at J, with 11 bases in the middle. In germline, CDR1 is LGHDT, CDR2 YNNKEL (reference sequence). This CDR3 spans 11 amino acids. The DNA for the CDR3 is TGTGCCAGCAGACAGGGTAATCAGCAGTTCTTC. Translating gives CASRQGNQQFF.

This clone has only a few counts. The J gene is TRBJ2-1, the V gene TRBV18, with 8 nucleotides matching TRBD2. The CDR3 is 14 residues long. The germline V gene has CDR1 KGHSH and CDR2 LQKENI. J gave up 7 bases and V 3 bases, and 5 bases lay outside the gene matches. The chain's CDR3 is CASSPREGSNEQFF. In DNA form, the CDR3 reads TGTGCCAGCTCACCCCGGGAGGGTAGTAATGAGCAGTTCTTC.

V and J are TRBV5-4 and TRBJ2-3; 7 bases fit TRBD2. The germline CDR1 and CDR2 sequences are SGHNT and YYREEE (reference sequence). This CDR3 spans 17 amino acids. Germline trimming cut 0 bases from V and 0 bases from J; bases unmatched to any gene: 7. The CDR3 nucleotides read TGTGCCAGCAGCTTGGTTGGGGGAGGGGTAAGCACAGATACGCAGTATTTT. It specifies CASSLVGGGVSTDTQYF.